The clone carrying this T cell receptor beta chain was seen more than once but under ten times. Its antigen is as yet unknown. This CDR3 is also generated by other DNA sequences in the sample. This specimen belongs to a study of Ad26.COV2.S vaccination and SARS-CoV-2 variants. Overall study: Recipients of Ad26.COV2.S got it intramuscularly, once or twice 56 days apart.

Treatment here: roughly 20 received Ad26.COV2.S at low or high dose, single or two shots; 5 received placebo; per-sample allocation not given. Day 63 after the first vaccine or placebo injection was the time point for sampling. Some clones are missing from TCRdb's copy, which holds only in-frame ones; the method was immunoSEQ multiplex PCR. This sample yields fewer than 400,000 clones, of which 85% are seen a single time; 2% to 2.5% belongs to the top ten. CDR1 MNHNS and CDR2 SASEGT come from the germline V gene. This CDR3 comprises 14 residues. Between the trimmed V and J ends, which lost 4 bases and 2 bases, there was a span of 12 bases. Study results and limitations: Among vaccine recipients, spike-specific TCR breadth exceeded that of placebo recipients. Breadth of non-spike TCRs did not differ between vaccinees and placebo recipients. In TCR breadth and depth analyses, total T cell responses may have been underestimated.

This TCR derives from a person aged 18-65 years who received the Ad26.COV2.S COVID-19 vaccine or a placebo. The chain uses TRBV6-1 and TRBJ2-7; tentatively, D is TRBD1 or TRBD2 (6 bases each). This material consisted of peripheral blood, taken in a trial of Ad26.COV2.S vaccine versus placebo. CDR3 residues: CASSVAGEAYEQYF. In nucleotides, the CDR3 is TGTGCCAGCAGTGTAGCAGGGGAGGCCTACGAGCAGTACTTC.